Detailed here is one T cell receptor (beta chain). Here immunoSEQ multiplex PCR was the method, and the copy in TCRdb shows in-frame clones only, minus some. This sample carries about 180,000 clones, 80% to 90% of them seen once, and the ten largest clones take around 20%. This record comes from a study of blood T cell repertoires in COVID-19. In germline, CDR1 is LNHDA, CDR2 SQIVND (reference sequence). The V and J ends lost 6 bases and 2 bases respectively, with 14 bases between them. This CDR3 comprises 14 residues. The chain carries TRBV19 and TRBJ2-7, with a weak D call TRBD2 (7 bases). Sequencing input: peripheral blood. This sequence was found in an older man with active or convalescent COVID-19. CDR3 protein: CASRRGARAYEQYF. CDR3 sequence (DNA): TGTGCCAGTAGACGGGGGGCGCGCGCCTACGAGCAGTACTTC.